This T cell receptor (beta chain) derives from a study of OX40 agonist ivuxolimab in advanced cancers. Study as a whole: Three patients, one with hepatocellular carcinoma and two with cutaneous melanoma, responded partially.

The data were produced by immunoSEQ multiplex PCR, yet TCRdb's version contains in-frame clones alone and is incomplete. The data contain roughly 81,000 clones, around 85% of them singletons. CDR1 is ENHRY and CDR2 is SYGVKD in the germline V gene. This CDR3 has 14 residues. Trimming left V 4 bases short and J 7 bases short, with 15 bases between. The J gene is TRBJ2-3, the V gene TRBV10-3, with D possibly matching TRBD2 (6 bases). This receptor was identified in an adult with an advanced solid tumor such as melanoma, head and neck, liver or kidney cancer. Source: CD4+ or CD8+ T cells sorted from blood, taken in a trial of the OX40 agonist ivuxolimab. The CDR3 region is CAISVEASANTQYF. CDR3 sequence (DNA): TGTGCCATCAGTGTTGAAGCTAGCGCGAATACGCAGTATTTT.